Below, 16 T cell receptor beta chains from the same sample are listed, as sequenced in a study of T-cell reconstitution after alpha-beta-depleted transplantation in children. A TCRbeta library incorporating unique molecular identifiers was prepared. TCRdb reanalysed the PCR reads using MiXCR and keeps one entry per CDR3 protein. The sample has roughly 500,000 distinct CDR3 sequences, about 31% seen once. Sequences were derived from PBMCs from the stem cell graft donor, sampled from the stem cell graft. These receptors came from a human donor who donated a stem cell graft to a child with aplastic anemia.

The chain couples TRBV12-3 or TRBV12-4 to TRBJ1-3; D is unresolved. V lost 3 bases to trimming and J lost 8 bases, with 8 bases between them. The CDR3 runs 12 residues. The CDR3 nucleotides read TGTGCCAGCAGTTTTCCTTTGGACACCATATATTTT. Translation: CASSFPLDTIYF.

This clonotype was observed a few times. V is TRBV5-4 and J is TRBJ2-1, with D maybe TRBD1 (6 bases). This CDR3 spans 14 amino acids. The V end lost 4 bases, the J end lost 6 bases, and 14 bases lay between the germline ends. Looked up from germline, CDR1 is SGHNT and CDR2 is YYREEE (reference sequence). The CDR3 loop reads CASSLDRSGNEQFF. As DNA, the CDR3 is TGTGCCAGCAGCCTAGACAGGTCCGGCAATGAGCAGTTCTTC.

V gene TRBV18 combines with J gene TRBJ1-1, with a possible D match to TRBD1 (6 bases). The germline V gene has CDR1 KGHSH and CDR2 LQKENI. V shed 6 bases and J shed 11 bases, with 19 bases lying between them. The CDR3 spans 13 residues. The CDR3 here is CASSQQTGLGAFF. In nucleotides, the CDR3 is TGTGCCAGCTCGCAGCAAACAGGGCTTGGGGCTTTCTTT.

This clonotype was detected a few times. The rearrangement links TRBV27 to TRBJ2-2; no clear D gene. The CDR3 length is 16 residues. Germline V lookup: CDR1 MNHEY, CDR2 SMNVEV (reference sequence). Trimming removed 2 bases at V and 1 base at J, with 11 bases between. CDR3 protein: CASSLNRALNTGELFF. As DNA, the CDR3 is TGTGCCAGCAGTTTAAATCGGGCCTTGAACACCGGGGAGCTGTTTTTT.

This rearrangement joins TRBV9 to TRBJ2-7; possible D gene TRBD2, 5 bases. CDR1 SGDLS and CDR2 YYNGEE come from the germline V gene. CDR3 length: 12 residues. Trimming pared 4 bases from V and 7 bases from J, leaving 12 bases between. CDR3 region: CASSPVPGEQYF. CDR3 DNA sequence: TGTGCCAGCAGCCCAGTCCCGGGGGAGCAGTACTTC.

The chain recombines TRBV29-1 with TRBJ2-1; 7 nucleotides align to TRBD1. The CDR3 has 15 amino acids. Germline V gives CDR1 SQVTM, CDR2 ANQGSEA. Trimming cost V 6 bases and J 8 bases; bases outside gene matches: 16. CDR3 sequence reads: CSVLTGTVRRDEQFF. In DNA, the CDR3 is TGCAGCGTACTTACCGGGACAGTTCGACGTGATGAGCAGTTCTTC.

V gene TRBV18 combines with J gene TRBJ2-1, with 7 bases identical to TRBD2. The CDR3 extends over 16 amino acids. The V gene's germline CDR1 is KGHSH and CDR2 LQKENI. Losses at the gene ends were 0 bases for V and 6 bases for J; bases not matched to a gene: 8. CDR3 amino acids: CASSPPLARTSNEQFF. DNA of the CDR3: TGTGCCAGCTCACCACCACTAGCGAGGACGTCCAATGAGCAGTTCTTC.

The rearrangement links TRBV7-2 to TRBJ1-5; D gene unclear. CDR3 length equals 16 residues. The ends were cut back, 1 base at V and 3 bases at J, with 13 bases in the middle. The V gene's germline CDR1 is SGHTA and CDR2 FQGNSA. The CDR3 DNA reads TGTGCCAGCAGCTTAGTTTCAACGGAACCCAATCAGCCCCAGCATTTT. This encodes CASSLVSTEPNQPQHF.

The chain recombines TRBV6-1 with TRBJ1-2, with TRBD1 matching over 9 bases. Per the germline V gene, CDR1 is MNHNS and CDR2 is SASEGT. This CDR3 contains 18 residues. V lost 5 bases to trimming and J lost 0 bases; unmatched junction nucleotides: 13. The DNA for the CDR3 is TGTGCCAGCAGTCGCGGGACAGGGTTTTTCCTGTCTAACTATGGCTACACCTTC. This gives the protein CASSRGTGFFLSNYGYTF.

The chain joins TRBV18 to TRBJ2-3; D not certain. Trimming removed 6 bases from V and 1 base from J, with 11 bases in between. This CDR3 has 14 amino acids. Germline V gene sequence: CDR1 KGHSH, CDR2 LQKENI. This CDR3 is CASSNPSGTDTQYF. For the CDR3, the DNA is TGTGCCAGCTCGAATCCCTCTGGCACAGATACGCAGTATTTT.

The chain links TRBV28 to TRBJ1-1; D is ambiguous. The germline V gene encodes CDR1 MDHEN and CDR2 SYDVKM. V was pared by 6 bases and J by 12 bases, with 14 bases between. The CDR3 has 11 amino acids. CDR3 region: CASSDSRRTFF. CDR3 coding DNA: TGTGCCAGCAGCGACTCACGAAGGACTTTCTTT.

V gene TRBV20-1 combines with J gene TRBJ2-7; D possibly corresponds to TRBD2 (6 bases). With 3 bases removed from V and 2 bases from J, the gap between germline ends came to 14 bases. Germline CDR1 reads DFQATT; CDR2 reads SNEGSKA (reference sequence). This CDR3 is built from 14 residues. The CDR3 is CSASYQRAPYEQYF. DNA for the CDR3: TGCAGTGCTAGCTACCAGCGGGCCCCCTACGAGCAGTACTTC.

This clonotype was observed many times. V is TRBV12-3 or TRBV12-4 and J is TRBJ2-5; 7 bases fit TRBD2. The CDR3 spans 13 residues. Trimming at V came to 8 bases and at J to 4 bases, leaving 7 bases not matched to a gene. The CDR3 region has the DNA TGTGCCAGCTCCAGGCGGGAGCGAGAGACCCAGTACTTC. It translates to CASSRRERETQYF.

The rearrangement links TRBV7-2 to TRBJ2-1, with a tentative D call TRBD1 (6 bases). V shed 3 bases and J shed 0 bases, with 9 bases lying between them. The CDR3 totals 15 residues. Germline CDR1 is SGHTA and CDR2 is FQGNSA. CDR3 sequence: CASSFQGSSYNEQFF. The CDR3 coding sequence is TGTGCCAGCAGCTTTCAGGGGAGCTCCTACAATGAGCAGTTCTTC.

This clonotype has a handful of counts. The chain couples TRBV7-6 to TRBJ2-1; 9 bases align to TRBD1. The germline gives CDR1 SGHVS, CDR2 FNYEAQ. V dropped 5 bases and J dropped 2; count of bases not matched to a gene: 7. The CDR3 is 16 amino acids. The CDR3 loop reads CASSRGGQGPYNEQFF. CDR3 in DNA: TGTGCCAGCAGCCGAGGGGGACAGGGACCCTACAATGAGCAGTTCTTC.

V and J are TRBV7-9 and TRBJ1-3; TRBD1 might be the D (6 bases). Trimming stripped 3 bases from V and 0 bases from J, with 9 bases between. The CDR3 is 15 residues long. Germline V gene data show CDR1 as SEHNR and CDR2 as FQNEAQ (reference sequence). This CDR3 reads CASSLGHSSGNTIYF. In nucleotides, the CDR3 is TGTGCCAGCAGCTTGGGACACTCCTCTGGAAACACCATATATTTT.